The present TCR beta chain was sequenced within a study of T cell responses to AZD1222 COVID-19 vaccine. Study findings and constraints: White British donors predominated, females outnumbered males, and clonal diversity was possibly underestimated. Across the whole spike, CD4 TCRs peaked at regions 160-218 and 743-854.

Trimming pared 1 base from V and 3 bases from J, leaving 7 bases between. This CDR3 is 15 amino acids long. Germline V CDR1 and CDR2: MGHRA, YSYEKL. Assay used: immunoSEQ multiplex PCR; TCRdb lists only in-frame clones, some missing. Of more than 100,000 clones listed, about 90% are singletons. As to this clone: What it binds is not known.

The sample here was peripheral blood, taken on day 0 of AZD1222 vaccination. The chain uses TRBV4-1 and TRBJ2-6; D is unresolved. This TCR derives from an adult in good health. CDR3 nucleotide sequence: TGCGCCAGCAGCCAAGGAGGAAGTGGGGCCAACGTCCTGACTTTC. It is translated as CASSQGGSGANVLTF.